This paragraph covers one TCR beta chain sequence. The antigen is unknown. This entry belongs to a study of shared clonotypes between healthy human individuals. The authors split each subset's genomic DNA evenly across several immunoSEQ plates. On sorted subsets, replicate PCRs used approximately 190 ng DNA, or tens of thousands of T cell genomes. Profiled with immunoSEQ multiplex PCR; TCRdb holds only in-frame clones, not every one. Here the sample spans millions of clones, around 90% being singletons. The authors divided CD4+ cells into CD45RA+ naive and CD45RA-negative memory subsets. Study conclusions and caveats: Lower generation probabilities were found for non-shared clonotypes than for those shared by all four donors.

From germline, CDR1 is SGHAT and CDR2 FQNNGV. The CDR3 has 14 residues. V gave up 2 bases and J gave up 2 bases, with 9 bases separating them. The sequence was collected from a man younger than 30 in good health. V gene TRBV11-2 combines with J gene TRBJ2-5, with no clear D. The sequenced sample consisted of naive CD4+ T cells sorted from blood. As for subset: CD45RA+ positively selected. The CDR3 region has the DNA TGTGCCAGCAGCTTACAAGGGCTTCAAGAGACCCAGTACTTC. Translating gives CASSLQGLQETQYF. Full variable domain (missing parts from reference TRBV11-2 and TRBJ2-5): EAGVAQSPRYKIIEKRQSVAFWCNPISGHATLYWYQQILGQGPKLLIQFQNNGVVDDSQLPKDRFSAERLKGVDSTLKIQPAKLEDSAVYLCASSLQGLQETQYFGPGTRLLVL.